The 18 T cell receptor beta chains below were found in one sample sequenced in a study of T cells after yellow fever vaccination. TCRdb analysed the 5' RACE reads with MiXCR anew, one entry per CDR3 protein. The sample includes nearly 550,000 distinct CDR3 sequences, about 19% seen only once; the top ten take roughly 13%. Sequencing used PBMCs, obtained 15 days after the yellow fever booster vaccination. The source of these receptors is a man aged 25 to 40 who received the YFV17D yellow fever vaccine.

The genes are TRBV10-3 and TRBJ2-1; 11 nucleotides agree with TRBD1. Germline V lookup: CDR1 ENHRY, CDR2 SYGVKD. The CDR3 length is 16 residues. Trimming at V came to 3 bases and at J to 9 bases, leaving 10 bases not matched to a gene. The CDR3 DNA reads as TGTGCCATCAGTGAAACCGGGACAGGGGGTCATAGTGAGCAGTTCTTC. Translated, it gives CAISETGTGGHSEQFF.

This chain uses TRBV11-1 with TRBJ2-1; D possibly uses TRBD1 or TRBD2 (6 bases each). There are 18 residues in the CDR3. V was clipped by 4 bases and J by 0 bases, with 19 bases between them. In germline, CDR1 is SGHAT, CDR2 FQDESV (reference sequence). CDR3 bases: TGTGCCAGCAGCTCCGCGGAGGGGACAAGCAGCTCCTACAATGAGCAGTTCTTC. It is translated as CASSSAEGTSSSYNEQFF.

This clonotype showed up just a few times. The gene calls are TRBV27 and TRBJ1-2; no clear D. V lost 6 bases to trimming and J lost 3 bases, with 5 bases between them. The germline V gene has CDR1 MNHEY and CDR2 SMNVEV (reference sequence). The CDR3 is 11 amino acids. CDR3 protein: CASRTDYGYTF. The CDR3 DNA reads as TGTGCCAGCAGAACAGACTATGGCTACACCTTC.

The chain links TRBV19 to TRBJ2-3, with a tentative D call TRBD1 (5 bases). Per germline, CDR1 LNHDA and CDR2 SQIVND (reference sequence). Trimming removed 8 bases at V and 4 bases at J, with 10 bases between. The CDR3 consists of 12 residues. Here the CDR3 reads CASQGAADTQYF. In nucleotides, the CDR3 is TGTGCCAGTCAAGGGGCGGCAGATACGCAGTATTTT.

The chain uses TRBV6-1 and TRBJ2-6, with 9 bases identical to TRBD1. Germline CDR1 and CDR2: MNHNS and SASEGT. There are 17 residues in the CDR3. Trimming removed 5 bases from V and 1 base from J; junction bases left unmatched: 6. The CDR3 region is CASSPDRGASGANVLTF. For the CDR3, the DNA is TGTGCCAGCAGTCCGGACAGGGGCGCGTCTGGGGCCAACGTCCTGACTTTC.

J is TRBJ2-1 and V is TRBV4-3, with 9 bases identical to TRBD2. From germline, CDR1 is LGHNA and CDR2 YSLEER. The CDR3 sequence is 16 residues long. V lost 1 base to trimming and J lost 4 bases; unmatched junction nucleotides: 5. CDR3 region: CASSQVLAGAYNEQFF. The CDR3 DNA reads as TGCGCCAGCAGCCAAGTGTTAGCGGGAGCTTACAATGAGCAGTTCTTC.

The chain links TRBV27 to TRBJ2-7; 8 bases align to TRBD1. Trimming cost V 3 bases and J 3 bases; bases outside gene matches: 4. The CDR3 contains 14 residues. Germline CDR1 and CDR2: MNHEY and SMNVEV (reference sequence). In DNA, the CDR3 is TGTGCCAGCAGTTTCTTGGACAGGGACTACGAGCAGTACTTC. It codes for CASSFLDRDYEQYF.

The rearrangement joins TRBV12-3 or TRBV12-4 to TRBJ1-4; maybe TRBD1 (6 bases). Trimming took off 3 bases at V and 5 bases at J, with 13 bases between the two ends. This CDR3 contains 15 residues. CDR3 coding DNA: TGTGCCAGCAGTTTTGGTTGGGGGCAAAATGAAAAACTGTTTTTT. It codes for CASSFGWGQNEKLFF.

The chain uses TRBV10-2 and TRBJ2-2; 13 bases map to TRBD2. The germline V gene encodes CDR1 WSHSY and CDR2 SAAADI. V dropped 2 bases and J dropped 6; count of bases not matched to a gene: 0. The length of the CDR3 is 15 residues. In DNA form, the CDR3 reads TGCGCCAGCAGTGAGACTAGCGGGAGGGCCGGGGAGCTGTTTTTT. Its protein is CASSETSGRAGELFF.

This clonotype has only one observation. This rearrangement joins TRBV9 to TRBJ1-1, with D uncertain. From germline, CDR1 is SGDLS and CDR2 YYNGEE. This CDR3 spans 12 amino acids. V was pared by 0 bases and J by 3 bases, with 3 bases between. This chain's CDR3 is CASSVADTEAFF. CDR3 nucleotide sequence: TGTGCCAGCAGCGTAGCGGACACTGAAGCTTTCTTT.

This chain uses TRBV11-2 with TRBJ2-5, with D unresolved. V dropped 0 bases and J dropped 4 bases, with 6 bases sitting between them. Germline lookup yields CDR1 SGHAT and CDR2 FQNNGV. CDR3 length: 13 amino acids. The CDR3 DNA is TGTGCCAGCAGCTTAGATGAGAGAGAGACCCAGTACTTC. Its protein is CASSLDERETQYF.

The J gene is TRBJ2-5, the V gene TRBV4-3; TRBD1 is a possible D gene (6 bases). The V end was cut by 0 bases, the J end by 7 bases, with 15 bases between. CDR3 length equals 15 residues. Per germline, CDR1 LGHNA and CDR2 YSLEER. CDR3: CASSQDSTGLGTQYF. CDR3 in DNA: TGCGCCAGCAGCCAAGATTCGACAGGTTTGGGGACCCAGTACTTC.

This clonotype was recorded many times. The chain is built from TRBV7-9 and TRBJ2-2; D may match TRBD1 or TRBD2 (5 bases each). The CDR3 sequence is 15 residues long. V lost 3 bases and J lost 4, with 12 bases in between. In germline, CDR1 is SEHNR, CDR2 FQNEAQ (reference sequence). The CDR3 region has the DNA TGTGCCAGCAGCTTTCAGGGAGTTCGCACCGGGGAGCTGTTTTTT. Translation gives CASSFQGVRTGELFF.

V gene TRBV20-1 combines with J gene TRBJ2-3, with D possibly matching TRBD1 (6 bases). The CDR3 covers 15 residues. V shed 0 bases and J shed 4 bases, with 14 bases lying between them. Germline V gene sequence: CDR1 DFQATT, CDR2 SNEGSKA (reference sequence). CDR3 DNA: TGCAGTGCTAGAGATCCGGCAGGGGCTGCAGATACGCAGTATTTT. This translates into CSARDPAGAADTQYF.

The chain couples TRBV7-2 to TRBJ2-5; D perhaps matches TRBD2 (5 bases). From germline, CDR1 is SGHTA and CDR2 FQGNSA. This CDR3 is 13 amino acids long. Trimming stripped 4 bases from V and 5 bases from J, with 11 bases between. In DNA, the CDR3 is TGTGCCAGCAGCTACTTAGGGAGCGAGACCCAGTACTTC. Protein product: CASSYLGSETQYF.

In this sample, this clonotype turned up a few times. This sequence joins TRBV20-1 and TRBJ1-5; D not resolved. Trimming took off 4 bases at V and 3 bases at J, with 10 bases between the two ends. Germline lookup yields CDR1 DFQATT and CDR2 SNEGSKA (reference sequence). The CDR3 length is 13 residues. The CDR3 sequence is CSAISTVNQPQHF. For the CDR3, the DNA is TGCAGTGCTATCAGTACCGTCAATCAGCCCCAGCATTTT.

This clonotype was seen more than once but under ten times. This chain links TRBV12-3 or TRBV12-4 with TRBJ2-3, with no clear D. V lost 3 bases to trimming and J lost 0 bases, with 7 bases between them. This CDR3 has 14 residues. The CDR3 nucleotides read TGTGCCAGCAGTTTGATGGGGAGCACAGATACGCAGTATTTT. It translates to CASSLMGSTDTQYF.

This clonotype was observed at least ten times. This rearrangement joins TRBV28 to TRBJ2-5; 10 bases line up with TRBD1. V trimming: 5 bases; J trimming: 5 bases; junction bases outside the gene matches: 5. The germline V gene has CDR1 MDHEN and CDR2 SYDVKM. The CDR3 runs to 14 residues. As DNA, the CDR3 is TGTGCCAGCAGTATGACAGGGGGCGCGGAGACCCAGTACTTC. This gives the protein CASSMTGGAETQYF. Based on the CDR3 plus reference TRBV28 and TRBJ2-5, the full variable domain is DVKVTQSSRYLVKRTGEKVFLECVQDMDHENMFWYRQDPGLGLRLIYFSYDVKMKEKGDIPEGYSVSREKKERFSLILESASTNQTSMYLCASSMTGGAETQYFGPGTRLLVL.